One TCR beta chain is described in this entry. Data came from immunoSEQ multiplex PCR; TCRdb stores just in-frame clones and leaves some out. The sample includes fewer than 45,000 clones, around 83% of them seen just once. The sample is drawn from a study of PD-L1 blockade in urothelial cancer. Study context: Most patients, about 85% of the roughly 29, were males with bladder-origin cancer. Prior exposure to chemotherapy in patients amounted to 0 to 3 regimens received.

Enrolled patients showed locally advanced or metastatic urothelial carcinoma. Per-patient samples, pretreatment and on-treatment, numbered 1 to 8. Trimming shortened V by 3 bases and J by 7 bases, and 18 bases separated the two germline ends. The germline CDR1 and CDR2 sequences are WSHSY and SAAADI. The CDR3 runs 15 residues. The chain combines TRBV10-2 with TRBJ1-2, with D possibly matching TRBD1 (5 bases). This sequence originates from a man aged 60-69 years with urothelial cancer. The sequencing used PBMCs, collected around atezolizumab (anti-PD-L1) treatment. CDR3 nucleotides: TGCGCCAGCAGTGATCCCCATGGCAGGGTCGGTGGCTACACCTTC. It codes for CASSDPHGRVGGYTF.